These 22 T cell receptor beta chains came from one sample sequenced in a study of cytomegalovirus exposure and HLA in healthy donors. The PCR ran on 60 Vbeta and 13 Jbeta primers. Repertoires were generated with immunoSEQ multiplex PCR, while TCRdb's copy carries only in-frame clones and drops some. The profile shows about 180,000 clones, about four fifths of them singletons. Sequencing used PBMCs. These receptors originate from a woman aged 25 to 39 in good health and CMV-seronegative.

V and J are TRBV5-4 and TRBJ1-2; possibly TRBD1 for D (6 bases). The CDR3 is 14 residues long. Trimming removed 4 bases from V and 4 bases from J, with 14 bases in between. In germline, CDR1 is SGHNT, CDR2 YYREEE (reference sequence). The CDR3 loop is CASSPIPDSYGYTF. The CDR3, as DNA: TGTGCCAGCAGCCCCATCCCGGACAGCTATGGCTACACCTTC.

This chain links TRBV7-9 with TRBJ2-7, with TRBD1 identical over 7 bases. Unmatched junction bases numbered 9, after V lost 4 bases and J lost 6 bases. Germline values: CDR1 SEHNR, CDR2 FQNEAQ (reference sequence). There are 14 residues in the CDR3. CDR3 loop: CASSWTGTAGEQYF. DNA of the CDR3: TGTGCCAGCAGCTGGACCGGGACAGCTGGCGAGCAGTACTTC.

The V gene is TRBV18, the J gene TRBJ2-1; a possible D gene is TRBD2 (7 bases). Trimming took off 0 bases at V and 2 bases at J, with 11 bases between the two ends. The CDR3 spans 16 residues. Germline lookup yields CDR1 KGHSH and CDR2 LQKENI. Here the CDR3 reads CASSPPGGRAYNEQFF. For the CDR3, the DNA is TGTGCCAGCTCACCACCGGGGGGGCGGGCCTACAATGAGCAGTTCTTC.

The rearrangement uses TRBV5-4 and TRBJ2-1; D is unresolved. The germline CDR1 and CDR2 sequences are SGHNT and YYREEE (reference sequence). V was cut by 0 bases and J by 4 bases, with 8 bases left in between. The CDR3 has 14 amino acids. The CDR3 DNA is TGTGCCAGCAGCTTGGGTATAGAGTACAATGAGCAGTTCTTC. Encoded protein: CASSLGIEYNEQFF.

This clone was seen more than once but under ten times. The chain has TRBV10-3 and TRBJ1-1; 9 bases match TRBD1. V shed 5 bases, J shed 8 bases, and the junction held 6 bases outside the gene matches. This CDR3 region has 13 residues. Germline values: CDR1 ENHRY, CDR2 SYGVKD. CDR3: CAISKQGADEAFF. CDR3 DNA sequence: TGTGCCATCAGTAAACAGGGGGCGGACGAAGCTTTCTTT.

This rearrangement joins TRBV15 to TRBJ2-7; the match to TRBD2 covers 8 bases. The CDR3 consists of 15 residues. After removal of 3 bases from V and 3 bases from J, the junction contained 7 bases not matched to a gene. Germline CDR1 is LNHNV and CDR2 is YYDKDF (reference sequence). CDR3 sequence reads: CATSRERGPFYEQYF. The CDR3 nucleotides are TGTGCCACCAGCAGGGAGCGGGGGCCATTCTACGAGCAGTACTTC.

This chain links TRBV5-1 with TRBJ1-2, with 10 bases that match TRBD1. The CDR3 runs 14 residues. Germline-derived CDR1 and CDR2 are SGHRS and YFSETQ. With V trimmed by 0 bases and J by 5 bases, 1 base remained unmatched. CDR3 residues: CASSLEGQGYGYTF. Here the CDR3 DNA reads TGCGCCAGCAGCTTGGAGGGACAGGGGTATGGCTACACCTTC. The complete variable domain, with remaining parts taken from reference TRBV5-1 and TRBJ1-2, reads KAGVTQTPRYLIKTRGQQVTLSCSPISGHRSVSWYQQTPGQGLQFLFEYFSETQRNKGNFPGRFSGRQFSNSRSEMNVSTLELGDSALYLCASSLEGQGYGYTFGSGTRLTVV.

The chain links TRBV6-5 to TRBJ2-1, with a tentative D call TRBD1 (5 bases). This CDR3 comprises 15 residues. V lost 7 bases and J lost 0, with 13 bases in between. The germline V gene encodes CDR1 MNHEY and CDR2 SVGAGI. CDR3 protein: CASKGRPSSYNEQFF. DNA of the CDR3: TGTGCCAGCAAGGGGCGCCCGAGCTCCTACAATGAGCAGTTCTTC.

This chain uses TRBV18 with TRBJ2-5; 7 nucleotides match TRBD2. This CDR3 is built from 13 residues. Germline trimming cut 3 bases from V and 4 bases from J; bases unmatched to any gene: 2. Germline V gene lookup returns CDR1 KGHSH and CDR2 LQKENI. CDR3 coding DNA: TGTGCCAGCTCACCCGGGGGGTTAGAGACCCAGTACTTC. Residues: CASSPGGLETQYF.

The chain has TRBV7-8 and TRBJ2-3; 12 nucleotides align to TRBD2. J gave up 5 bases and V 8 bases, and 5 bases lay outside the gene matches. The germline CDR1 and CDR2 sequences are SGHVS and FQNEAQ. The CDR3 covers 14 residues. The CDR3 nucleotides are TGTGCCAGCCCTCCTAGCGGGAGGGTAGATACGCAGTATTTT. It specifies CASPPSGRVDTQYF.

This clone has more than one count but fewer than ten. The chain joins TRBV7-3 to TRBJ2-7; D unresolved. V was clipped by 5 bases and J by 1 base, with 18 bases between them. Germline lookup yields CDR1 SGHTA and CDR2 FQGTGA. The CDR3 totals 16 residues. CDR3 sequence: CASSRETGLGSYEQYF. The DNA for the CDR3 is TGTGCCAGCAGCCGAGAGACTGGCCTCGGATCCTACGAGCAGTACTTC.

The genes are TRBV6-6 and TRBJ1-1, with a weak D call TRBD1 (6 bases). The CDR3 loop spans 14 amino acids. Deletions cut 6 bases from V and 1 base from J, with 12 bases between. Germline assignment: CDR1 MNHNY and CDR2 SVGAGI (reference sequence). This chain's CDR3 is CASSSQGSNTEAFF. CDR3 in DNA: TGTGCCAGCAGCTCACAGGGATCGAACACTGAAGCTTTCTTT.

This clone appeared a few times. The J gene is TRBJ1-1, the V gene TRBV6-5; maybe TRBD1 (5 bases). The CDR3 is 15 amino acids. CDR1 is MNHEY, CDR2 SVGAGI, per germline. Trimming cost V 7 bases and J 5 bases, with 20 bases left between them. The DNA of the CDR3 is TGTGCCAGCAATCGCCCCCCAGGGATTGGGACTGAAGCTTTCTTT. Translated: CASNRPPGIGTEAFF.

This rearrangement joins TRBV18 to TRBJ1-4, with TRBD1 matching over 8 bases. CDR1 is KGHSH and CDR2 is LQKENI in the germline V gene. This CDR3 comprises 17 residues. The V and J ends lost 4 bases and 5 bases, in that order; junction bases with no gene match: 12. CDR3 DNA: TGTGCCAGCTCACAACTGGACAGGGCGAGGGGAAATGAAAAACTGTTTTTT. It specifies CASSQLDRARGNEKLFF.

The chain is built from TRBV6-5 and TRBJ2-1; D uncertain. The CDR3 runs to 15 residues. Germline V gene lookup returns CDR1 MNHEY and CDR2 SVGAGI. Trimming removed 6 bases at V and 10 bases at J, with 22 bases between. The CDR3 protein is CASSPVGPGNGEQFF. CDR3 in DNA: TGTGCCAGCAGCCCCGTTGGGCCTGGCAATGGAGAGCAGTTCTTC.

The genes are TRBV2 and TRBJ2-3; D might be TRBD1 (6 bases). CDR3 length: 14 amino acids. Germline V CDR1 and CDR2: SNHLY, FYNNEI. V was clipped by 5 bases and J by 3 bases, with 12 bases between them. In nucleotides, the CDR3 is TGTGCCAGCAGTTTAGACAGGCAGACAGATACGCAGTATTTT. Encoded protein: CASSLDRQTDTQYF.

This clone appeared a single time. V gene TRBV19 combines with J gene TRBJ1-2; the match to TRBD1 covers 9 bases. The CDR3 extends over 14 amino acids. The germline V gene has CDR1 LNHDA and CDR2 SQIVND (reference sequence). V lost 5 bases and J lost 8; bases outside the gene matches: 9. CDR3 DNA: TGTGCCAGTAGTCCTCCGGGACAGGGAGTAGGCTACACCTTC. This translates into CASSPPGQGVGYTF.

The chain recombines TRBV5-4 with TRBJ1-6; 9 bases map to TRBD1. The CDR3 loop spans 16 amino acids. Germline V gene lookup returns CDR1 SGHNT and CDR2 YYREEE (reference sequence). V lost 0 bases to trimming and J lost 7 bases; unmatched junction nucleotides: 5. The CDR3 region has the DNA TGTGCCAGCAGCTTGGGGGGGGACAGGGCAAATTCACCCCTCCACTTT. Its protein product is CASSLGGDRANSPLHF.

V is TRBV11-2 and J is TRBJ2-3, with TRBD2 matching over 7 bases. CDR3 length: 16 amino acids. Trimming took 5 bases from V and 0 from J; bases not matched to a gene: 8. Germline V gene sequence: CDR1 SGHAT, CDR2 FQNNGV. This CDR3 is CASSPRVAGSTDTQYF. The CDR3 region has the DNA TGTGCCAGCAGCCCCCGGGTAGCGGGTAGCACAGATACGCAGTATTTT. Supplemented by reference TRBV11-2 and TRBJ2-3, the full variable domain reads EAGVAQSPRYKIIEKRQSVAFWCNPISGHATLYWYQQILGQGPKLLIQFQNNGVVDDSQLPKDRFSAERLKGVDSTLKIQPAKLEDSAVYLCASSPRVAGSTDTQYFGPGTRLTVL.

The chain joins TRBV4-3 to TRBJ2-3; 8 nucleotides line up with TRBD2. Germline assignment: CDR1 LGHNA and CDR2 YSLEER. The J segment lost 0 bases and the V segment lost 0 bases, leaving 5 bases of the junction unmatched. The CDR3 runs to 17 residues. As DNA, the CDR3 is TGCGCCAGCAGCCAAGATCACGCGGGGGGAAGCACAGATACGCAGTATTTT. Encoded protein: CASSQDHAGGSTDTQYF.

The chain employs TRBV19 and TRBJ1-6; 7 nucleotides line up with TRBD1. J gave up 13 bases and V 6 bases, and 12 bases lay outside the gene matches. This CDR3 is built from 14 residues. Germline-derived CDR1 and CDR2 are LNHDA and SQIVND (reference sequence). CDR3 sequence reads: CASSQPAGGPPLHF. DNA for the CDR3: TGTGCCAGTAGCCAACCCGCAGGGGGTCCTCCCCTCCACTTT.

This clone was seen just once. V usage is TRBV9 and J usage is TRBJ2-1; TRBD1 is a possible D gene (6 bases). The CDR3 sequence is 15 residues long. Between the trimmed V and J ends, which lost 0 bases and 10 bases, there was a span of 17 bases. From germline, CDR1 is SGDLS and CDR2 YYNGEE. This CDR3 is CASSVGGTFTEEQFF. The CDR3 DNA reads TGTGCCAGCAGCGTAGGAGGGACATTTACGGAGGAGCAGTTCTTC.